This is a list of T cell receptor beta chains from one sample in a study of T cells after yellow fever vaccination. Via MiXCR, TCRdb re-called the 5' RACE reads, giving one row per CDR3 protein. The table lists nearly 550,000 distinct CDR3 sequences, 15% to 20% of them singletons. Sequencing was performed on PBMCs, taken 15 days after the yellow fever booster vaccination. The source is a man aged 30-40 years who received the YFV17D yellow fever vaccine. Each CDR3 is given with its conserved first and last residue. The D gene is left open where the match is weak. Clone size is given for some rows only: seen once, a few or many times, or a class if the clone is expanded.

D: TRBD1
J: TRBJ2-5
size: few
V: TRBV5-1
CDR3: CASGLQGARETQYF
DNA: TGCGCCAGCGGTCTACAGGGGGCTAGAGAGACCCAGTACTTC

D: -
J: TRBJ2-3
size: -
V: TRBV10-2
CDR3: CASSVIGRGAQGTQYF
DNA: TGCGCCAGCAGTGTTATTGGGAGGGGGGCTCAGGGTACGCAGTATTTT

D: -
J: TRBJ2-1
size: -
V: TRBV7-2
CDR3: CASSTPRGGFNEQFF
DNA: TGTGCCAGCAGCACCCCTAGGGGGGGATTCAATGAGCAGTTCTTC

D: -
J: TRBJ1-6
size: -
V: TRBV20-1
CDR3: CSAREHSPLHF
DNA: TGCAGTGCTAGGGAACATTCACCCCTCCACTTT

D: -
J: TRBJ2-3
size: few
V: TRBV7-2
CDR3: CASSPLASYTDTQYF
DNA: TGTGCCAGCAGCCCCCTGGCCTCATACACAGATACGCAGTATTTT

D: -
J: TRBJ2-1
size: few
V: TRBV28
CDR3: CASSLPTGIEQFF
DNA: TGTGCCAGCAGTTTACCCACAGGAATTGAGCAGTTCTTC

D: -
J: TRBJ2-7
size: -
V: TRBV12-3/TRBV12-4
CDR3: CASSPRTGDPEQYF
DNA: TGTGCCAGCAGTCCCCGCACGGGAGATCCCGAGCAGTACTTC

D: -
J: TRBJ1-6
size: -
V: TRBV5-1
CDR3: CASSLDEYSPLHF
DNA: TGCGCCAGCAGCTTGGATGAGTATTCACCCCTCCACTTT

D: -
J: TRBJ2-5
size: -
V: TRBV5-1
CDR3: CASRRSRETQYF
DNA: TGCGCCAGCCGGAGAAGCAGAGAGACCCAGTACTTC

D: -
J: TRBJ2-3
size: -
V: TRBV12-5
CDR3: CASGLDGGVSTQYF
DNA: TGTGCTAGTGGTTTGGACGGGGGAGTGAGTACGCAGTATTTT

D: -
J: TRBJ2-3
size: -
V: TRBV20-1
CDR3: CSARGYDTDTQYF
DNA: TGCAGTGCTAGGGGTTACGACACAGATACGCAGTATTTT

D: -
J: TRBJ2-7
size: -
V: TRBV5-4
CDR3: CASSAGTPDYEQYF
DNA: TGTGCCAGCAGCGCCGGGACTCCTGACTACGAGCAGTACTTC

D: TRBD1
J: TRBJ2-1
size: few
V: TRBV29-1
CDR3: CSVEGQKYNEQFF
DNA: TGCAGCGTCGAGGGACAGAAATACAATGAGCAGTTCTTC

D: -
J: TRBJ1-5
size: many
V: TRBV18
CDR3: CASSPNNQPQHF
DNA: TGTGCCAGCTCGCCGAATAATCAGCCCCAGCATTTT

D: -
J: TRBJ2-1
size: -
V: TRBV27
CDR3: CASSMTISSYNEQFF
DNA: TGTGCCAGCAGTATGACTATCAGCTCCTACAATGAGCAGTTCTTC

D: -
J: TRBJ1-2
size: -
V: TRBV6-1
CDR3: CASLQGRNYGYTF
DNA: TGTGCCAGTCTACAAGGCAGGAACTATGGCTACACCTTC

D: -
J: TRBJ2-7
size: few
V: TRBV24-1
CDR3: CATSEMGEQYF
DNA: TGTGCCACCAGTGAGATGGGCGAGCAGTACTTC

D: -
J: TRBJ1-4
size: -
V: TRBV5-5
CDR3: CASSLGNEKLFF
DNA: TGTGCCAGCAGCTTAGGGAACGAAAAACTGTTTTTT

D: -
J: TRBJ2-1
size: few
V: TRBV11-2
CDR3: CASSPFAVFSYNEQFF
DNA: TGTGCCAGCAGCCCCTTCGCAGTTTTCTCCTACAATGAGCAGTTCTTC

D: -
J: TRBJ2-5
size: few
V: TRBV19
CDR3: CASSPGNFPQETQYF
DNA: TGTGCCAGTTCACCCGGGAACTTTCCCCAAGAGACCCAGTACTTC

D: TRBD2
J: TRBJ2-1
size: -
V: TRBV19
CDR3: CASSNNTSGAGGSYNEQFF
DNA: TGTGCCAGTAGTAACAATACTAGCGGGGCTGGAGGGTCCTACAATGAGCAGTTCTTC

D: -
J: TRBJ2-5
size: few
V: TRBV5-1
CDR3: CASSILGTQETQYF
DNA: TGCGCCAGCAGCATACTAGGAACCCAAGAGACCCAGTACTTC

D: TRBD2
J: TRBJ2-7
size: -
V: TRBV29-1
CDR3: CSVAGSPGLSYEQYF
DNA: TGCAGCGTTGCTGGGTCACCGGGACTATCCTACGAGCAGTACTTC

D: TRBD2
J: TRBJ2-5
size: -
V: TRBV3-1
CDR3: CASTSGEKRETQYF
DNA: TGTGCCTCAACAAGCGGGGAAAAGAGGGAGACCCAGTACTTC

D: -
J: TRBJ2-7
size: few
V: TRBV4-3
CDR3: CASSQDTYYEQYF
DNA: TGCGCCAGCAGCCAAGACACATACTACGAGCAGTACTTC

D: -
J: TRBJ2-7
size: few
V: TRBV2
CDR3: CASSSEPYEQYF
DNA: TGTGCCTCATCATCGGAGCCCTACGAGCAGTACTTC

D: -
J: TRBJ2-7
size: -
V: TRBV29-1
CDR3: CSVAGQEGAKRREQYF
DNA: TGCAGCGTTGCAGGCCAGGAGGGGGCCAAACGAAGGGAGCAGTACTTC

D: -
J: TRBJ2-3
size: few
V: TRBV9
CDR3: CASSAGLALGTDTQYF
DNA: TGTGCCAGCAGCGCCGGACTCGCCCTGGGCACAGATACGCAGTATTTT